Ten or more counts support the clone carrying this T cell receptor beta chain. TCRdb re-analysed the 5' RACE reads in MiXCR, keeping a single row per CDR3 protein. This table has about 360,000 distinct CDR3 sequences, roughly 6.2% appearing once. This entry belongs to a study of T cells after yellow fever vaccination. The CDR3 consists of 12 residues. Looked up from germline, CDR1 is LGHDT and CDR2 is YNNKEL (reference sequence). The V gene lost 2 bases and the J gene lost 11 bases, with 11 bases spanning the gap. V gene TRBV3-1 combines with J gene TRBJ2-3; D may match TRBD1 or TRBD2 (5 bases each). This clonotype was obtained from a young man who received the YFV17D yellow fever vaccine. This specimen was PBMCs, taken 5 days after the yellow fever booster vaccination. CDR3 in DNA: TGTGCCAGCAGCCAACTGGGGGTGGAGCAGTATTTT. Its protein product is CASSQLGVEQYF.